These 7 T cell receptor beta chains were sequenced from one sample in a study of regulatory T cells in long-lasting Graves disease (dated by TCRdb to about 2021). The library was obtained by multiplex PCR. Data came from an Illumina HiSeq 4000. TCR beta libraries were built with iRepertoire HTBI primers and Arm-PCR amplification of CDR3 regions. TCRdb trimmed public reads at Q25 via fastp, called clones via MiXCR and kept in-frame beta chains. All rows with the same CDR3 protein become a single entry with the most common DNA and genes. For this sample the table gives roughly 420,000 distinct CDR3 sequences, of which around 15% were detected only once. In total, the top ten clones hold around 10% of the sample. The time point label on this specimen signifies: newly diagnosed GD, antithyroid drugs for less than 3 months. For both TCR sequencing and RNA sequencing, RNA was extracted from PBMCs in TRIzol.

Separately, the same data were catalogued under a study of T cells in Graves' hyperthyroidism and ophthalmopathy.

Sample: peripheral blood mononuclear cells (PBMCs), taken at new diagnosis, from a patient treated with antithyroid drugs. All receptors derive from a woman aged 25 to 45 with Graves disease. Donor details come from another sample of the same person, matched by shared clones.

The gene calls are TRBV19 and TRBJ2-1; TRBD2 agrees at 7 bases. The CDR3 extends over 15 amino acids. V lost 6 bases, J lost 8 bases, and 13 bases stayed unmatched. Germline V gives CDR1 LNHDA, CDR2 SQIVND (reference sequence). The CDR3 region has the DNA TGTGCCAGTAGGGCTTCGCGGGAGTGGCAGGATGAGCAGTTCTTC. This translates into CASRASREWQDEQFF. The full variable domain, rest sourced from reference TRBV19 and TRBJ2-1, is DGGITQSPKYLFRKEGQNVTLSCEQNLNHDAMYWYRQDPGQGLRLIYYSQIVNDFQKGDIAEGYSVSREKKESFPLTVTSAQKNPTAFYLCASRASREWQDEQFFGPGTRLTVL.

This clonotype showed up just a few times. The junction departs from germline at one end; a sequencing error may be responsible. The gene calls are TRBV6-2 or TRBV6-3 and TRBJ2-1; no definite D call. Germline V CDR1 and CDR2: MNHEY, SVGEGT. This CDR3 has 13 amino acids. The CDR3 sequence is CAGSERNGLQQFF. Here the CDR3 DNA reads TGTGCCGGCAGTGAAAGAAACGGTCTTCAGCAGTTCTTC.

Points on this clonotype: An end of the junction does not agree with germline; a read error may underlie this. This chain joins TRBV2 and TRBJ2-1, with 8 bases that match TRBD2. Germline CDR1 reads SNHLY; CDR2 reads FYNNEI. This CDR3 has 16 residues. CDR3 region: CDSSESAGVRYNEQFF. Written as DNA, the CDR3 is TGTGACAGCAGTGAATCAGCGGGAGTTCGCTACAATGAGCAGTTCTTC.

The rearrangement joins TRBV6-4 to TRBJ2-7, with TRBD2 matching 8 bases. The J segment lost 2 bases and the V segment lost 6 bases, leaving 12 bases of the junction unmatched. This CDR3 is built from 16 residues. Looked up from germline, CDR1 is MRHNA and CDR2 is SNTAGT. CDR3 nucleotides: TGTGCCAGCAGAGGTAGCGGGATAGGATGGGCCTACGAGCAGTACTTC. Translated: CASRGSGIGWAYEQYF.

J is TRBJ2-1 and V is TRBV16; 10 nucleotides line up with TRBD2. This CDR3 has 16 amino acids. The V and J ends lost 7 bases and 3 bases, in that order; junction bases with no gene match: 9. Germline V gene data show CDR1 as KGHSY and CDR2 as FQNENV. The CDR3 DNA is TGTGCCAGCACACGGAGCGGGAGGGTAGTCTACAATGAGCAGTTCTTC. This gives the protein CASTRSGRVVYNEQFF.

This clonotype was detected only a few times. The V gene is TRBV2, the J gene TRBJ1-2, with TRBD1 identical over 10 bases. The CDR3 extends over 18 amino acids. Germline values: CDR1 SNHLY, CDR2 FYNNEI. V shed 0 bases and J 3 bases; nucleotides not matched to a gene: 10. The CDR3 sequence is CASSEALLGTGVHYGYTF. DNA for the CDR3: TGTGCCAGCAGTGAAGCGCTTCTGGGGACAGGGGTTCACTATGGCTACACCTTC.

This clonotype was seen many times. The V and J genes are TRBV7-6 and TRBJ2-3; 11 nucleotides align to TRBD2. The junction had 7 bases not matched to a gene; V was cut back by 3 bases and J by 2 bases. Looked up from germline, CDR1 is SGHVS and CDR2 is FNYEAQ. This CDR3 has 17 amino acids. The CDR3 protein is CASSLSLAGEFTDTQYF. CDR3 DNA sequence: TGTGCCAGCAGCTTGTCACTAGCGGGAGAGTTCACAGATACGCAGTATTTT.